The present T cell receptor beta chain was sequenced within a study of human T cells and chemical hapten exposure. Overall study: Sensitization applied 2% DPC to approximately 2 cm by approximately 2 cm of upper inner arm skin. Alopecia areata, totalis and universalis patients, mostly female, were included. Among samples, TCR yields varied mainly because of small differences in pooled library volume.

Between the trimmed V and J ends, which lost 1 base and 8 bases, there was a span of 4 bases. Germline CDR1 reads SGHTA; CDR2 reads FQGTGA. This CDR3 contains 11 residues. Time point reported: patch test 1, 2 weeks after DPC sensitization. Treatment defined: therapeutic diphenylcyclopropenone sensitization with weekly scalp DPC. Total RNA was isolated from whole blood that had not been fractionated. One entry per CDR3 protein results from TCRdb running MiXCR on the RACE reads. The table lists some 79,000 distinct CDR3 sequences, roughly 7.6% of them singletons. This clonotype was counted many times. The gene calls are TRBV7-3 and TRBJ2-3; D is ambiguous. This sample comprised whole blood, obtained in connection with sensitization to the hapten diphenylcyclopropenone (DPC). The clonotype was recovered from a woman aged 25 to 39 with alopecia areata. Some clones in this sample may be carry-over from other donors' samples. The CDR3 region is CASSLSGTQYF. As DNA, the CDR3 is TGTGCCAGCAGCTTAAGCGGTACGCAGTATTTT.